Listed below are T cell receptor beta chains from one sample, sequenced in a study of shared T cell receptors in the human thymus. The method was immunoSEQ multiplex PCR; TCRdb's version includes in-frame clones alone and lacks a portion of them. The data contain 550,000 to 800,000 clones, 80% to 90% of them singletons. Separately, the same data were catalogued under a study of human thymus T cells.

The sequenced sample was thymocytes. The receptors derive from a girl under three years old with a congenital heart defect. Both conserved end residues are part of each CDR3. The D gene is left open where the match is weak.

TRBD1,TRBV9,TRBJ1-2,16,CASSVLPGQTFYGYTF
-,TRBV5-6,TRBJ2-3,17,CASSLGIAVPSTDTQYF
-,TRBV10-3,TRBJ1-3,14,CAISQSGSRNTIYF
TRBD1,TRBV7-2,TRBJ1-4,17,CASSSRDSNATNEKLFF
TRBD2,TRBV2,TRBJ2-7,15,CASMIKRDSSYEQYF
TRBD1,TRBV6-6,TRBJ1-5,14,CATKDRATNQPQHF
-,TRBV12-5,TRBJ1-1,16,CASGLRRGFFDTEAFF
TRBD2,TRBV14,TRBJ2-5,20,CASSQDLVLSSGGPLETQYF
TRBD1,TRBV6-1,TRBJ1-4,18,CASSGGPMRQGTNEKLFF
-,TRBV29-1,TRBJ2-7,17,CSVSSQKVQELTYEQYF
-,TRBV11-2,TRBJ1-2,18,CASSLDGGLDGFSYGYTF
TRBD1,TRBV18,TRBJ2-5,16,CASSPALRQGQETQYF
-,TRBV4-3,TRBJ1-6,15,CASSQNGGPISPLHF
-,TRBV9,TRBJ1-3,18,CASSVEGSRPSAGNTIYF
TRBD1,TRBV5-1,TRBJ2-6,20,CASSHGGGQGTPSGANVLTF
TRBD1,TRBV27,TRBJ1-5,15,CASSLTGGAGQPQHF
TRBD1,TRBV19,TRBJ1-1,18,CASSSVPVRGQKNTEAFF
TRBD1,TRBV7-9,TRBJ1-3,19,CASSATDRGPLTSGNTIYF
-,TRBV9,TRBJ2-3,16,CASSVTLDRSTDTQYF
TRBD1,TRBV27,TRBJ1-2,16,CASSRPSDRGGLGYTF
-,TRBV4-3,TRBJ2-7,17,CASSQELGAGVAYEQYF
-,TRBV28,TRBJ1-5,10,CAGGNQPQHF
TRBD2,TRBV4-1,TRBJ2-5,17,CASSPRLSGGALETQYF
-,TRBV7-2,TRBJ1-5,15,CASSKGGQGHQPQHF
-,TRBV7-9,TRBJ1-5,18,CASSSGTPRGPFNQPQHF
TRBD1,TRBV20-1,TRBJ1-2,11,CSWDRDYGYTF
-,TRBV4-3,TRBJ2-7,16,CASSQDLPTSHYEQYF
TRBD1,TRBV2,TRBJ1-2,14,CASSEAYRGGGYTF
-,TRBV2,TRBJ2-7,17,CASSGAPNPSPTYEQYF
-,TRBV5-1,TRBJ2-3,17,CASSNTETPSSTDTQYF
-,TRBV5-8,TRBJ1-5,12,CASPPGGQPQHF
TRBD1,TRBV10-3,TRBJ2-1,15,CAISGPGQGVHEQFF
-,TRBV5-8,TRBJ2-7,15,CASSLREDVTYEQYF